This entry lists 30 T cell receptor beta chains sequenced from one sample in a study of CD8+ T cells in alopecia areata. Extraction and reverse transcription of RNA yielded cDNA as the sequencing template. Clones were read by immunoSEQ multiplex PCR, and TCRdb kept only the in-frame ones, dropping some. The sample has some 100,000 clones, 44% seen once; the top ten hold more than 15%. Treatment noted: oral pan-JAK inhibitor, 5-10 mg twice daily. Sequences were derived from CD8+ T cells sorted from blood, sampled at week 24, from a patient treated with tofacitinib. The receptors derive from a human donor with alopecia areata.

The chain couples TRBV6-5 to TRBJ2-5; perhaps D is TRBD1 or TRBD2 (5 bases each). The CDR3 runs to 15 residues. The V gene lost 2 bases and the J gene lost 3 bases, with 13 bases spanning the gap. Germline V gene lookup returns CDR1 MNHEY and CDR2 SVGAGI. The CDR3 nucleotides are TGTGCCAGCAGTTACCTGGGGACGGGGAAAGAGACCCAGTACTTC. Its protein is CASSYLGTGKETQYF.

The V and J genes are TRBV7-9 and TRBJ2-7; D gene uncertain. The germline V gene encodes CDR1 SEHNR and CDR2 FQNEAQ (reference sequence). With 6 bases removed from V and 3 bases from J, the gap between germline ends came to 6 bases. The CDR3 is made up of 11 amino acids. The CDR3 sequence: CASSPNYEQYF. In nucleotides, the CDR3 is TGTGCCAGCAGTCCGAACTACGAGCAGTACTTC.

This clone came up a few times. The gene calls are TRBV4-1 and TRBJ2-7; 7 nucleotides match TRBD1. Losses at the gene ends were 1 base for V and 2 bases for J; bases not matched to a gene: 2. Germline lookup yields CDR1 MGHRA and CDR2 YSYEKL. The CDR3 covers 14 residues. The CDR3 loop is CASSQGQGTYEQYF. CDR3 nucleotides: TGCGCCAGCAGCCAAGGACAGGGTACCTACGAGCAGTACTTC.

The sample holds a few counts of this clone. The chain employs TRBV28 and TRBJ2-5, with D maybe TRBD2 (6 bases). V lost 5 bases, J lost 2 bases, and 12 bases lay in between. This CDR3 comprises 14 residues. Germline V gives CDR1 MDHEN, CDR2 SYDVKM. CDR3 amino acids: CASSLRDFQETQYF. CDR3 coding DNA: TGTGCCAGCAGTCTCCGGGACTTTCAAGAGACCCAGTACTTC.

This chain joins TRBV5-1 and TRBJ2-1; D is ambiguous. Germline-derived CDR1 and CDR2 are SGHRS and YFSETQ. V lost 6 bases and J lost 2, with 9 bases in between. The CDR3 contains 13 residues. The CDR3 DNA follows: TGCGCCAGCAAAGATCCCCCCTACAATGAGCAGTTCTTC. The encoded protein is CASKDPPYNEQFF.

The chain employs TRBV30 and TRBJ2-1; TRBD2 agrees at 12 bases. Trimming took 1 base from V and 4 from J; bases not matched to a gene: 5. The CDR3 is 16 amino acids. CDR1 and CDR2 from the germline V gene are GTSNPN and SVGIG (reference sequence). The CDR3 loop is CAWSAPGLAGYNEQFF. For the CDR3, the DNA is TGTGCCTGGAGTGCGCCCGGACTAGCGGGGTACAATGAGCAGTTCTTC.

CDR3 bases: TGTGCCAGCCAAGTGATCGGGAGCTCCTACGAGCAGTACTTC. It codes for CASQVIGSSYEQYF. This chain connects TRBV28 to TRBJ2-7; perhaps TRBD2 as D (6 bases). Germline loops: CDR1 MDHEN, CDR2 SYDVKM. Trimming took off 8 bases at V and 0 bases at J, with 14 bases between the two ends. This CDR3 is 14 amino acids long.

CDR3 in amino acids: CAWSTSSEQYF. In DNA, the CDR3 is TGTGCCTGGAGTACCTCAAGCGAGCAGTACTTC. The chain uses TRBV30 and TRBJ2-5, with D unresolved. The J call is doubtful: the DNA matches TRBJ2-7 better. This CDR3 has 11 amino acids. Per germline, CDR1 GTSNPN and CDR2 SVGIG (reference sequence).

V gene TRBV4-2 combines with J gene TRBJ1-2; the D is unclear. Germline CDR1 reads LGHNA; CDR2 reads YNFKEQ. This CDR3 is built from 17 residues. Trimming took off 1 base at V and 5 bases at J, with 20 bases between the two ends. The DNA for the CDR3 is TGTGCCAGCAGCCAAGCCCACGGTGGAGGGTCGGGGTATGGCTACACCTTC. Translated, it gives CASSQAHGGGSGYGYTF.

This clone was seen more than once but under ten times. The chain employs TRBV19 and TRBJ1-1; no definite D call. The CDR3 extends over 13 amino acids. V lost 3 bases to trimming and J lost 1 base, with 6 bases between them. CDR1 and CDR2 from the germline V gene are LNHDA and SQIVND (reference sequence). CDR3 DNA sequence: TGTGCCAGTAGTATGCTCGCGAACACTGAAGCTTTCTTT. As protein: CASSMLANTEAFF.

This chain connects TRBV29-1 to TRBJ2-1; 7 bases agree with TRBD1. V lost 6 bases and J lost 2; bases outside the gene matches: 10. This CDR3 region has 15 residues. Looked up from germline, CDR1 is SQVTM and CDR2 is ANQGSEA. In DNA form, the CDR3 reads TGCAGCGTCTCATTTACAGGGGACCCCTACAATGAGCAGTTCTTC. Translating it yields CSVSFTGDPYNEQFF.

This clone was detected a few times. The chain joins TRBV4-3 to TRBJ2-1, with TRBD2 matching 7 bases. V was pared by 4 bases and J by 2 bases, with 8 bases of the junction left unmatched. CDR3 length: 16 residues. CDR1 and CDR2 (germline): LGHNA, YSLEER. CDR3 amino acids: CASSLRSSGTYNEQFF. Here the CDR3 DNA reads TGCGCCAGCAGCCTTAGGTCTAGCGGCACCTACAATGAGCAGTTCTTC.

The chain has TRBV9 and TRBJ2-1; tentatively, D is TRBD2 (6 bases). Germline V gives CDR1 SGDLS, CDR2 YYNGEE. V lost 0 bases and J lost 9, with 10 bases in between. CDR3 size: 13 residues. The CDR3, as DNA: TGTGCCAGCAGCGTAGGGGACTCCGCTGAGCAGTTCTTC. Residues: CASSVGDSAEQFF.

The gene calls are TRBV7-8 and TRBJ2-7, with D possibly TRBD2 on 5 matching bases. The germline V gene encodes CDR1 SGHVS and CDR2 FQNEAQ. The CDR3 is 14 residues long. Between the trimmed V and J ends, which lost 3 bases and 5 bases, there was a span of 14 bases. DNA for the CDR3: TGTGCCAGCAGCTTTTTCGGGAACCCCCACGAGCAGTACTTC. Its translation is CASSFFGNPHEQYF.

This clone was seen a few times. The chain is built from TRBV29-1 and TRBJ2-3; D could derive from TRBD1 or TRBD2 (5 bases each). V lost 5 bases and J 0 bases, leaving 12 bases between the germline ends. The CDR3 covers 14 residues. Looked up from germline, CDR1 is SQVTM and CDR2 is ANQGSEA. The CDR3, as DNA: TGCAGCGTTTTGGGGCTAGCTAGCACAGATACGCAGTATTTT. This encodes CSVLGLASTDTQYF.

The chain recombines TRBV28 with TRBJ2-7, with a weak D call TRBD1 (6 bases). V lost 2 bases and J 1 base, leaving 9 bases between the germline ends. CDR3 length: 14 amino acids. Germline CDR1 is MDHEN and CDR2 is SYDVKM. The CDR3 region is CASSLTGTSYEQYF. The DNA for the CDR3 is TGTGCCAGCAGTTTAACAGGGACGTCCTACGAGCAGTACTTC.

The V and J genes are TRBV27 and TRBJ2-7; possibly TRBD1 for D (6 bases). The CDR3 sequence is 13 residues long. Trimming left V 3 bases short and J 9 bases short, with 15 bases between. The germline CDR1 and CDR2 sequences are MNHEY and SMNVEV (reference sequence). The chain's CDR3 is CASSFGAGVGQYF. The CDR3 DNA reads TGTGCCAGCAGTTTTGGGGCAGGGGTCGGGCAGTACTTC.

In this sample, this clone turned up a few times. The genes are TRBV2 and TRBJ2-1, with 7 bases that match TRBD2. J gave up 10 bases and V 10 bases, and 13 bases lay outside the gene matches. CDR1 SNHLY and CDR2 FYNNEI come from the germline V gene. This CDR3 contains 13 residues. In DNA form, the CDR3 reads TGTGCCATCCACGGGGGGAGCTCGGGGGAGCAGTTCTTC. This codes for CAIHGGSSGEQFF.

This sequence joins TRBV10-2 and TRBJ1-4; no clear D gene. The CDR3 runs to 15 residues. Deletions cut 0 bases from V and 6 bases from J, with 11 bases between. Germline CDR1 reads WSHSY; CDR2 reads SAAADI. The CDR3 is CASSESIRADEKLFF. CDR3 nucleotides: TGCGCCAGCAGTGAGTCGATCCGGGCAGATGAAAAACTGTTTTTT.

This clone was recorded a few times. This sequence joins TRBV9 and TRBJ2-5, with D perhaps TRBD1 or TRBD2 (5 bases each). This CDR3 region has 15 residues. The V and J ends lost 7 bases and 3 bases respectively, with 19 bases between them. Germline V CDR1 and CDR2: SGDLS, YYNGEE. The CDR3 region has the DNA TGTGCCAGCTCCTACGACCGGGACCACGAAGAGACCCAGTACTTC. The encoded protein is CASSYDRDHEETQYF.

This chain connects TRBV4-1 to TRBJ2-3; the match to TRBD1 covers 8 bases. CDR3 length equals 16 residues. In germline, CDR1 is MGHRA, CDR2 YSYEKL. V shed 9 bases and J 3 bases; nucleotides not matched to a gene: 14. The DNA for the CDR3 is TGCGCCAGTAACTCAGGGGGCGCTTTAAGTACAGATACGCAGTATTTT. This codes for CASNSGGALSTDTQYF.

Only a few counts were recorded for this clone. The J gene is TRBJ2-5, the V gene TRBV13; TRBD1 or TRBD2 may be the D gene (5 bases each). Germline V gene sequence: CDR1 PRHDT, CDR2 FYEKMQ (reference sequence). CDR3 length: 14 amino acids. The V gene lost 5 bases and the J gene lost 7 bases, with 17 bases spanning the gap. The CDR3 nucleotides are TGTGCCAGCAGCCCCGGGGCCGCAGGGTTGACCCAGTACTTC. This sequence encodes CASSPGAAGLTQYF.

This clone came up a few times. CDR3 coding DNA: TGTGCCAGCAGCTTAGGTCGGGGGTATGAGCAGTTCTTC. It is translated as CASSLGRGYEQFF. The rearrangement uses TRBV11-1 and TRBJ2-1; D may be TRBD2 (6 bases). The CDR3 covers 13 residues. Germline V CDR1 and CDR2: SGHAT, FQDESV (reference sequence). Trimming cost V 1 base and J 8 bases, with 9 bases left between them.

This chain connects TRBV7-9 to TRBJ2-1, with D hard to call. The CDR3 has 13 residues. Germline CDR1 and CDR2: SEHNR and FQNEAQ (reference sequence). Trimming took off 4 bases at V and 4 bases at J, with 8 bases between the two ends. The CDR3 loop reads CASSSSRYNEQFF. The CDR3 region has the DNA TGTGCCAGCAGCTCCTCCCGATACAATGAGCAGTTCTTC.

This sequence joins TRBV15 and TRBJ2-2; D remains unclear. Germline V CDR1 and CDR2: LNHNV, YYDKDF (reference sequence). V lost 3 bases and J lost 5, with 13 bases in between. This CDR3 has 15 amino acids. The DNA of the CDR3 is TGTGCCACCAGCAGCTTAGGTGGCGGAACCGGGGAGCTGTTTTTT. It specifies CATSSLGGGTGELFF.

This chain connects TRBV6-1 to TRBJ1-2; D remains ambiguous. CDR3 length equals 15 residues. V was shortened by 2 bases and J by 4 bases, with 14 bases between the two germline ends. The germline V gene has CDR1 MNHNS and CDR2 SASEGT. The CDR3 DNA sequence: TGTGCCAGCAGTGAACTACACCTAGATTCCTATGGCTACACCTTC. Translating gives CASSELHLDSYGYTF.

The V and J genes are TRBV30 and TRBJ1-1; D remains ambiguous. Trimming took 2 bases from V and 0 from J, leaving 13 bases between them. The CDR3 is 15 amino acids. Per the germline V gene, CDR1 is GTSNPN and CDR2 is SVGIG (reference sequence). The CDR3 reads CAWSSARMMNTEAFF. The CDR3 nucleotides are TGTGCCTGGAGTAGTGCCAGAATGATGAACACTGAAGCTTTCTTT. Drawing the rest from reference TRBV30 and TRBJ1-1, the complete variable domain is SQTIHQWPATLVQPVGSPLSLECTVEGTSNPNLYWYRQAAGRGLQLLFYSVGIGQISSEVPQNLSASRPQDRQFILSSKKLLLSDSGFYLCAWSSARMMNTEAFFGQGTRLTVV.

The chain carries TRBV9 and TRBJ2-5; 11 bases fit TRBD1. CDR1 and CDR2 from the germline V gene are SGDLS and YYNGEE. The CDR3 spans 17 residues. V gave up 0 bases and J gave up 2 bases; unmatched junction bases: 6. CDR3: CASSVGLDRGLQETQYF. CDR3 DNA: TGTGCCAGCAGCGTAGGGCTGGACAGGGGGCTTCAAGAGACCCAGTACTTC.

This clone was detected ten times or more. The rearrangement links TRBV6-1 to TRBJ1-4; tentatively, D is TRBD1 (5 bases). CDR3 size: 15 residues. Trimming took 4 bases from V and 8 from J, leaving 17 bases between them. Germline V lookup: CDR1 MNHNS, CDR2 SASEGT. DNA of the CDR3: TGTGCCAGCAGTGTGTCTCCCAGCGGGACCGAAAAACTGTTTTTT. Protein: CASSVSPSGTEKLFF.

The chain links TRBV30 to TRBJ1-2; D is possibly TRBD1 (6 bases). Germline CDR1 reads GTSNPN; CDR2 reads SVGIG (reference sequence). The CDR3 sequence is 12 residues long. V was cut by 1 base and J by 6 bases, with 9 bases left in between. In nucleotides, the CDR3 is TGTGCCTGGAGTGCGGACAGCAATGGCTACACCTTC. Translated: CAWSADSNGYTF. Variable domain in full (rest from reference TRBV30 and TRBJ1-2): SQTIHQWPATLVQPVGSPLSLECTVEGTSNPNLYWYRQAAGRGLQLLFYSVGIGQISSEVPQNLSASRPQDRQFILSSKKLLLSDSGFYLCAWSADSNGYTFGSGTRLTVV.